The 9 T cell receptor beta chains given below trace back to one sample, sequenced in a study of cytomegalovirus exposure and HLA in healthy donors. Use of 60 Vbeta and 13 Jbeta primers characterized the PCR. Only in-frame clones appear in the TCRdb table, and some are missing; sequencing was by immunoSEQ multiplex PCR. The sample comprises about 180,000 clones, about 69% of which are singletons, and about 2.5% rests with the top ten. What was sequenced was PBMCs. The receptor source for this set is a human donor in good health.

The V and J genes are TRBV5-4 and TRBJ2-5; no reliable D call. Germline V CDR1 and CDR2: SGHNT, YYREEE (reference sequence). The V end was cut by 3 bases, the J end by 5 bases, with 5 bases between. This CDR3 is built from 11 residues. CDR3 coding DNA: TGTGCCAGCAGCTCCAGGGAGACCCAGTACTTC. This encodes CASSSRETQYF.

This chain connects TRBV2 to TRBJ2-7, with D unresolved. The CDR3 spans 11 residues. The germline V gene encodes CDR1 SNHLY and CDR2 FYNNEI. The V gene lost 2 bases and the J gene lost 6 bases, with 5 bases spanning the gap. CDR3 bases: TGTGCCAGCAGTGAAACGGGCGAGCAGTACTTC. It encodes CASSETGEQYF.

This CDR3 reads CASRGLNTDTQYF. The CDR3 nucleotides read TGTGCCAGCAGGGGACTCAACACAGATACGCAGTATTTT. The chain joins TRBV6-1 to TRBJ2-3; perhaps TRBD2 as D (6 bases). This CDR3 region has 13 residues. Germline loops: CDR1 MNHNS, CDR2 SASEGT. The V end lost 6 bases, the J end lost 2 bases, and 9 bases lay between the germline ends.

The gene calls are TRBV7-2 and TRBJ1-5; TRBD1 aligns across 9 bases. Germline loops: CDR1 SGHTA, CDR2 FQGNSA. The CDR3 totals 14 residues. The trim removed 6 bases at V and 5 bases at J, leaving 5 bases unmatched. The CDR3 nucleotides are TGTGCCAGCAGGCCGGGGACAGGGCATCAGCCCCAGCATTTT. It translates to CASRPGTGHQPQHF.

This clone came up a few times. The same CDR3 can be traced to other DNA sequences in this sample. J is TRBJ1-4 and V is TRBV2; 7 bases agree with TRBD1. CDR1 is SNHLY, CDR2 FYNNEI, per germline. The V gene end was trimmed by 4 bases and the J gene end by 2 bases; junction bases not matched to a gene: 1. The CDR3 has 14 residues. The DNA of the CDR3 is TGTGCCAGCAGTGTACAGGGGACTAATGAAAAACTGTTTTTT. This translates into CASSVQGTNEKLFF.

The V gene is TRBV7-2, the J gene TRBJ1-5, with D hard to call. CDR1 and CDR2 (germline): SGHTA, FQGNSA. V gave up 3 bases and J gave up 7 bases, with 10 bases separating them. The CDR3 loop spans 13 amino acids. The CDR3 reads CASSLSVGQPQHF. DNA of the CDR3: TGTGCCAGCAGCTTGAGCGTAGGCCAGCCCCAGCATTTT.

The gene calls are TRBV6-6 and TRBJ1-1; D remains unclear. V dropped 1 base and J dropped 7 bases, with 16 bases sitting between them. Germline assignment: CDR1 MNHNY and CDR2 SVGAGI (reference sequence). The CDR3 has 15 amino acids. The CDR3 DNA is TGTGCCAGCAGTTACTGGCCGGGGAGGGAGGGTGAAGCTTTCTTT. Amino acids: CASSYWPGREGEAFF.

The chain recombines TRBV2 with TRBJ2-1; perhaps TRBD2 as D (6 bases). Germline values: CDR1 SNHLY, CDR2 FYNNEI. The CDR3 loop spans 16 amino acids. V lost 8 bases, J lost 0 bases, and 17 bases lay in between. CDR3 region: CASRVLAGSSYNEQFF. DNA for the CDR3: TGTGCCAGCCGGGTTTTGGCGGGGAGCTCCTACAATGAGCAGTTCTTC.

Comment on this clone: This sample also contains other DNA sequences that code for the same CDR3. The chain couples TRBV11-2 to TRBJ2-7; a weak D match, TRBD2 (6 bases). The germline V and J ends were trimmed by 8 bases and 3 bases, with 14 bases remaining between them. The CDR3 is 13 amino acids. Germline CDR1 SGHAT, CDR2 FQNNGV. The CDR3 loop is CASSLGGVYEQYF. The DNA for the CDR3 is TGTGCCAGCTCCCTCGGCGGGGTCTACGAGCAGTACTTC.